The 14 T cell receptor beta chains given below trace back to one sample, sequenced in a study of glioma-infiltrating T cells after dendritic cell vaccination. Measured with immunoSEQ multiplex PCR; TCRdb has only the in-frame clones, and not every one. The repertoire consists of roughly 98,000 clones, with about nine tenths occurring once and the leading ten covering 15% to 18%. Sequenced here: blood, sampled before dendritic cell vaccination. Receptors were obtained from a human donor with glioblastoma.

V is TRBV9 and J is TRBJ1-2; D is possibly TRBD1 (5 bases). Germline V gene sequence: CDR1 SGDLS, CDR2 YYNGEE. This CDR3 contains 15 residues. The V end lost 0 bases, the J end lost 2 bases, and 11 bases lay between the germline ends. The CDR3 nucleotides are TGTGCCAGCAGCGTAGGGGCAGGGAAAAACTATGGCTACACCTTC. The encoded protein is CASSVGAGKNYGYTF. The whole variable domain, filled in from reference TRBV9 and TRBJ1-2, reads DSGVTQTPKHLITATGQRVTLRCSPRSGDLSVYWYQQSLDQGLQFLIQYYNGEERAKGNILERFSAQQFPDLHSELNLSSLELGDSALYFCASSVGAGKNYGYTFGSGTRLTVV.

This sequence joins TRBV19 and TRBJ1-2; the match to TRBD1 covers 7 bases. Losses at the gene ends were 3 bases for V and 7 bases for J; bases not matched to a gene: 11. The V gene's germline CDR1 is LNHDA and CDR2 SQIVND (reference sequence). The CDR3 runs to 15 residues. CDR3: CASSIQRQGGRGYTF. In DNA, the CDR3 is TGTGCCAGTAGTATCCAGAGACAGGGAGGACGTGGCTACACCTTC.

The V call is TRBV19, the J call TRBJ1-2; D remains unclear. The CDR3 consists of 10 residues. Germline CDR1 and CDR2: LNHDA and SQIVND (reference sequence). Trimming shortened V by 9 bases and J by 4 bases, and 6 bases separated the two germline ends. The DNA for the CDR3 is TGTGCCAGCGCGGGCTATGGCTACACCTTC. It specifies CASAGYGYTF. Drawing the rest from reference TRBV19 and TRBJ1-2, the complete variable domain is DGGITQSPKYLFRKEGQNVTLSCEQNLNHDAMYWYRQDPGQGLRLIYYSQIVNDFQKGDIAEGYSVSREKKESFPLTVTSAQKNPTAFYLCASAGYGYTFGSGTRLTVV.

The V call is TRBV6-1, the J call TRBJ1-4, with 9 bases matching TRBD1. This CDR3 comprises 15 residues. Losses at the gene ends were 1 base for V and 7 bases for J; bases not matched to a gene: 4. CDR1 and CDR2 from the germline V gene are MNHNS and SASEGT. The CDR3 DNA reads as TGTGCCAGCAGTGAAGGGGACAGGGACGGTGAAAAACTGTTTTTT. It is translated as CASSEGDRDGEKLFF.

The chain joins TRBV6-5 to TRBJ2-7; maybe TRBD1 (6 bases). V lost 3 bases and J lost 1, with 7 bases in between. The CDR3 is 13 residues long. Per the germline V gene, CDR1 is MNHEY and CDR2 is SVGAGI. CDR3 DNA: TGTGCCAGCAGTTATACAGGGTCCTACGAGCAGTACTTC. This sequence encodes CASSYTGSYEQYF.

V and J are TRBV19 and TRBJ2-3; 14 nucleotides align to TRBD2. Per germline, CDR1 LNHDA and CDR2 SQIVND (reference sequence). The V segment lost 4 bases and the J segment 7 bases; nucleotides outside the gene matches: 7. This CDR3 is 16 amino acids long. Here the CDR3 reads CASSTGTSGGLNTQYF. CDR3 DNA: TGTGCCAGTAGTACCGGGACTAGCGGGGGATTGAATACGCAGTATTTT.

This sequence joins TRBV14 and TRBJ2-1, with 16 bases fitting TRBD2. V lost 4 bases to trimming and J lost 5 bases; unmatched junction nucleotides: 5. From germline, CDR1 is SGHDN and CDR2 FVKESK. There are 17 residues in the CDR3. CDR3 amino acids: CASSLGLAGGRDNEQFF. DNA of the CDR3: TGTGCCAGCAGCCTGGGACTAGCGGGGGGGCGTGACAATGAGCAGTTCTTC.

This rearrangement joins TRBV2 to TRBJ2-3; 8 nucleotides match TRBD2. The germline V gene has CDR1 SNHLY and CDR2 FYNNEI. V was clipped by 3 bases and J by 10 bases; unmatched bases: 3. The CDR3 is made up of 12 amino acids. In DNA form, the CDR3 reads TGTGCCAGCAGTGATTCGGGGGGGGCGCAGTATTTT. Protein sequence: CASSDSGGAQYF.

V gene TRBV7-3 combines with J gene TRBJ1-2, with D unresolved. Germline-derived CDR1 and CDR2 are SGHTA and FQGTGA. The length of the CDR3 is 15 residues. The V end lost 2 bases, the J end lost 3 bases, and 13 bases lay between the germline ends. The CDR3 loop reads CASSLGADGDYGYTF. DNA of the CDR3: TGTGCCAGCAGCTTAGGAGCGGACGGAGACTATGGCTACACCTTC.

The CDR3: CASSLVLGDYGYTF. The CDR3 DNA is TGCGCCAGCAGCTTGGTCTTAGGGGACTATGGCTACACCTTC. The chain links TRBV5-1 to TRBJ1-2, with D maybe TRBD1 (5 bases). The germline V gene encodes CDR1 SGHRS and CDR2 YFSETQ. CDR3 length: 14 residues. Trimming removed 0 bases from V and 3 bases from J, with 9 bases in between. The full variable domain, rest sourced from reference TRBV5-1 and TRBJ1-2, is KAGVTQTPRYLIKTRGQQVTLSCSPISGHRSVSWYQQTPGQGLQFLFEYFSETQRNKGNFPGRFSGRQFSNSRSEMNVSTLELGDSALYLCASSLVLGDYGYTFGSGTRLTVV.

The rearrangement uses TRBV29-1 and TRBJ2-7; the match to TRBD2 covers 14 bases. This CDR3 is built from 22 residues. The ends lost 8 bases at V and 0 bases at J; junction bases unmatched: 27. Germline assignment: CDR1 SQVTM and CDR2 ANQGSEA. The DNA for the CDR3 is TGCAGCAGTTGCCAAGGACTAGCGGGAGGAGGGAGGCGGTTTCCCATCTCCTACGAGCAGTACTTC. Translated: CSSCQGLAGGGRRFPISYEQYF.

The rearrangement uses TRBV7-6 and TRBJ2-3; no firm D call. V was cut by 2 bases and J by 2 bases, with 8 bases left in between. The germline V gene has CDR1 SGHVS and CDR2 FNYEAQ. The CDR3 loop spans 14 amino acids. The CDR3 DNA reads as TGTGCCAGCAGCTTAAGGCAGGTCACAGATACGCAGTATTTT. Translated: CASSLRQVTDTQYF.

The chain links TRBV5-4 to TRBJ2-7; tentatively, D is TRBD2 (6 bases). The CDR3 has 12 amino acids. CDR1 is SGHNT and CDR2 is YYREEE in the germline V gene (reference sequence). V shed 2 bases and J shed 7 bases, with 10 bases lying between them. CDR3 nucleotides: TGTGCCAGCAGCTTCGGCGCGGGGGAGCAGTACTTC. Translation gives CASSFGAGEQYF. Full variable domain (rest looked up from reference TRBV5-4 and TRBJ2-7): ETGVTQSPTHLIKTRGQQVTLRCSSQSGHNTVSWYQQALGQGPQFIFQYYREEENGRGNFPPRFSGLQFPNYSSELNVNALELDDSALYLCASSFGAGEQYFGPGTRLTVT.

V usage is TRBV27 and J usage is TRBJ1-5; 9 bases are a match to TRBD1. The CDR3 has 19 amino acids. Trimming took 2 bases from V and 2 from J; bases not matched to a gene: 13. Germline V CDR1 and CDR2: MNHEY, SMNVEV (reference sequence). The DNA of the CDR3 is TGTGCCAGCAGTTTAGCGGGACAGGGAAATGGTTTGGGCAATCAGCCCCAGCATTTT. It specifies CASSLAGQGNGLGNQPQHF.